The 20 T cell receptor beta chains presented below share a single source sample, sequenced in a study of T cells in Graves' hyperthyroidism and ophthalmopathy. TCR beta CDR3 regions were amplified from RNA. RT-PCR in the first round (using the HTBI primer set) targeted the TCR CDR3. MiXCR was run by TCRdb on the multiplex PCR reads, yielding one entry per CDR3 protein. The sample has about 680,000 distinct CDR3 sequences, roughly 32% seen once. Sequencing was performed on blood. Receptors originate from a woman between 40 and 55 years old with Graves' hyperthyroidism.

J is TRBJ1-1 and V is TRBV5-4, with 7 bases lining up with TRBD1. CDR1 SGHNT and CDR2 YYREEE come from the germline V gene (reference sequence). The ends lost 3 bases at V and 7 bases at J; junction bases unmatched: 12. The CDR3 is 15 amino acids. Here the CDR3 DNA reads TGTGCCAGCAGCTCGAACAGGGGTCTGGGGAATGAAGCTTTCTTT. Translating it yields CASSSNRGLGNEAFF.

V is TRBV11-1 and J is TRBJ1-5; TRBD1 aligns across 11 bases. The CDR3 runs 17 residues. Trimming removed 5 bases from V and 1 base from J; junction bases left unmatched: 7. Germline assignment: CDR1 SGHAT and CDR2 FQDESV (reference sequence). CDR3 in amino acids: CASSTTRTGGSNQPQHF. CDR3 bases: TGTGCCAGCAGCACCACGCGGACAGGGGGCAGCAATCAGCCCCAGCATTTT. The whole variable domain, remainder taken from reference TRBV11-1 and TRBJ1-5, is EAEVAQSPRYKITEKSQAVAFWCDPISGHATLYWYRQILGQGPELLVQFQDESVVDDSQLPKDRFSAERLKGVDSTLKIQPAELGDSAMYLCASSTTRTGGSNQPQHFGDGTRLSIL.

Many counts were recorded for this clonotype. The CDR3 region has the DNA TGTGCCAGCAGTTTACCGCCGGGACAAGGGGCGGGGACCCAGTACTTC. This sequence encodes CASSLPPGQGAGTQYF. The V and J genes are TRBV12-3 or TRBV12-4 and TRBJ2-5; TRBD1 is a possible D gene (6 bases). The CDR3 consists of 16 residues. Trimming left V 2 bases short and J 7 bases short, with 20 bases between.

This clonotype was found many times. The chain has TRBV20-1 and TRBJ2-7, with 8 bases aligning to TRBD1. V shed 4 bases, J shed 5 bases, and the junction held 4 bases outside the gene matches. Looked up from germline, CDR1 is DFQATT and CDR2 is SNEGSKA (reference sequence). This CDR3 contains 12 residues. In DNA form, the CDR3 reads TGCAGTGCTACCCCGACAGGGGACGAGCAGTACTTC. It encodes CSATPTGDEQYF.

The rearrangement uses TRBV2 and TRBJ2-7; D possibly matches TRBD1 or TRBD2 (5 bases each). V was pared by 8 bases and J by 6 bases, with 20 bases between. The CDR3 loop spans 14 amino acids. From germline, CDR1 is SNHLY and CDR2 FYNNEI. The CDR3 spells CASELGTGMSEQYF. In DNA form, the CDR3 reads TGTGCCAGCGAACTGGGGACGGGGATGTCCGAGCAGTACTTC.

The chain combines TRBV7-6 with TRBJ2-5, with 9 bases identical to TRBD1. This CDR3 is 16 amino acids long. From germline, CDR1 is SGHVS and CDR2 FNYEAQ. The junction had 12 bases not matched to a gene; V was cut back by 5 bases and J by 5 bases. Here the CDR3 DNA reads TGTGCCAGCAGCCCGTCGGGACAGGGAGCTGGGGAGACCCAGTACTTC. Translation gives CASSPSGQGAGETQYF.

CDR3 in amino acids: CASSPPTGSQPQHF. The CDR3 DNA sequence: TGTGCCAGCAGCCCACCGACAGGGAGCCAGCCCCAGCATTTT. The chain combines TRBV7-8 with TRBJ1-5; 7 nucleotides align to TRBD1. The V segment lost 5 bases and the J segment 7 bases; nucleotides outside the gene matches: 8. CDR3 length: 14 amino acids. In germline, CDR1 is SGHVS, CDR2 FQNEAQ.

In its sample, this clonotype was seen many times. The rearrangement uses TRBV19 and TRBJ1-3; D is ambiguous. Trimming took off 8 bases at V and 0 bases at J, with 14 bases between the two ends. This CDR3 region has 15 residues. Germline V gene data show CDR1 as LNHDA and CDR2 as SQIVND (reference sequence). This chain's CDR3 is CASWKASNSGNTIYF. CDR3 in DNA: TGTGCCAGTTGGAAGGCCTCCAACTCTGGAAACACCATATATTTT.

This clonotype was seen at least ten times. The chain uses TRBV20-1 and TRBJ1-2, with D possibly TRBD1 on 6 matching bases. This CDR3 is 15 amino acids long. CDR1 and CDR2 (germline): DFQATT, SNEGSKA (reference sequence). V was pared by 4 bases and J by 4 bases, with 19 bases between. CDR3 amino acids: CSATGPKGGGYGYTF. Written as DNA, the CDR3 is TGCAGTGCTACGGGCCCTAAAGGGGGAGGCTATGGCTACACCTTC.

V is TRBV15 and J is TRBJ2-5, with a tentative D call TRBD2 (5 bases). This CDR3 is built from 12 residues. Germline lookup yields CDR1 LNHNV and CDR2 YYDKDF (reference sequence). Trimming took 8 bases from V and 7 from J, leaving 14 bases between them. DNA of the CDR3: TGTGCCACCTCCGAGGGCCCCAGGACCCAGTACTTC. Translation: CATSEGPRTQYF.

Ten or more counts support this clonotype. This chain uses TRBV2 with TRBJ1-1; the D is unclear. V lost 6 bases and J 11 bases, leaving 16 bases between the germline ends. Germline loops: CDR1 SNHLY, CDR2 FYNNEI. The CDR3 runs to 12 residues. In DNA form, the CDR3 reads TGTGCCAGCAGCTTGGACCCGATCGGGGCTTTCTTT. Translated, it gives CASSLDPIGAFF.

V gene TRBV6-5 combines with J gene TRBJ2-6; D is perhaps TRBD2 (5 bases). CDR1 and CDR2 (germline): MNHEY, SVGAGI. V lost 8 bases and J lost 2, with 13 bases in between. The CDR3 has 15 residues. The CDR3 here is CASFEGAAGANVLTF. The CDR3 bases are TGTGCCAGCTTCGAGGGCGCCGCTGGGGCCAACGTCCTGACTTTC.

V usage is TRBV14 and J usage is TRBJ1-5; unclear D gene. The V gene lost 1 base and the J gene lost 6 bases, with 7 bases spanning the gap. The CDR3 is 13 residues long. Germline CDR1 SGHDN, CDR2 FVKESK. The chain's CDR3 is CASSQVFGQPQHF. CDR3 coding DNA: TGTGCCAGCAGCCAAGTTTTTGGTCAGCCCCAGCATTTT.

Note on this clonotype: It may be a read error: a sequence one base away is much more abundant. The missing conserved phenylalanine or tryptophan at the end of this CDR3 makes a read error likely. DNA of the CDR3: TGTGCCAGCAGCCCCGGGACGGAGAACACTGAAGCTTTCCTT. Its translation: CASSPGTENTEAFL. This rearrangement joins TRBV7-8 to TRBJ1-1; perhaps TRBD1 as D (5 bases). CDR1 and CDR2 from the germline V gene are SGHVS and FQNEAQ. Trimming cost V 5 bases and J 1 base, with 11 bases left between them. The CDR3 has 14 amino acids.

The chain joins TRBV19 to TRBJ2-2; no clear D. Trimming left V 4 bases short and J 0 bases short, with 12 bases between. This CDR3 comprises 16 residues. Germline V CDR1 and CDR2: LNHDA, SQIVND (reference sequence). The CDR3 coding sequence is TGTGCCAGTAGTACCTTAAGATCGGCGAACACCGGGGAGCTGTTTTTT. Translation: CASSTLRSANTGELFF.

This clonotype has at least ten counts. Written as DNA, the CDR3 is TGCAGTGCTAGAGGCGGCGCAGCTAGCTCCTACGAGCAGTACTTC. It yields the protein CSARGGAASSYEQYF. This sequence joins TRBV20-1 and TRBJ2-7; D gene uncertain. Trimming pared 1 base from V and 0 bases from J, leaving 13 bases between. This CDR3 spans 15 amino acids. CDR1 DFQATT and CDR2 SNEGSKA come from the germline V gene (reference sequence).

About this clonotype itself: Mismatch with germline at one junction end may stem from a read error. Here the CDR3 reads CASSYLPGTGFGGELFF. CDR3 nucleotides: TGTGCCAGCAGTTACCTTCCCGGGACAGGGTTCGGCGGGGAGCTGTTTTTT. The chain employs TRBV10-3 and TRBJ2-2; 9 nucleotides match TRBD1. CDR3 size: 17 residues. CDR1 is ENHRY, CDR2 SYGVKD, per germline.

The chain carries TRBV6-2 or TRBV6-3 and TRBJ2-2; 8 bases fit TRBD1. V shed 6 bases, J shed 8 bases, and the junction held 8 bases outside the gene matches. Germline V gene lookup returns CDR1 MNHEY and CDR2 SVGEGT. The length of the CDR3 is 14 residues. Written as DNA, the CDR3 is TGTGCCAGCAGGCGAGCGACAGGGGTTGGGGAGCTGTTTTTT. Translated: CASRRATGVGELFF.

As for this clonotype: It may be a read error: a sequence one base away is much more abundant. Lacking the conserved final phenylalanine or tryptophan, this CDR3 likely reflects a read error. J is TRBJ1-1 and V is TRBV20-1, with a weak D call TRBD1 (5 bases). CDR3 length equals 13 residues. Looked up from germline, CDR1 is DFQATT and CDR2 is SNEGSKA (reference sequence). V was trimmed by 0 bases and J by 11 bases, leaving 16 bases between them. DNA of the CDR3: TGCAGTGCTAGAGATCAAGGGGATGTGGGGGCTTTCCTT. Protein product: CSARDQGDVGAFL.

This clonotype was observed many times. The CDR3 DNA is TGTGCCAGCAGCTCCCAGCGACAGGGCCAGAAGGAAAAACTGTTTTTT. Its translation is CASSSQRQGQKEKLFF. V gene TRBV7-9 combines with J gene TRBJ1-4; TRBD1 matches 7 bases. The V gene's germline CDR1 is SEHNR and CDR2 FQNEAQ (reference sequence). This CDR3 has 16 amino acids. The ends lost 4 bases at V and 8 bases at J; junction bases unmatched: 13. The full variable domain, rest sourced from reference TRBV7-9 and TRBJ1-4, is DTGVSQNPRHKITKRGQNVTFRCDPISEHNRLYWYRQTLGQGPEFLTYFQNEAQLEKSRLLSDRFSAERPKGSFSTLEIQRTEQGDSAMYLCASSSQRQGQKEKLFFGSGTQLSVL.